A selection of T cell receptor beta chains follows, all from one sample in a study of blood T cell repertoires in COVID-19. Profiling relied on immunoSEQ multiplex PCR, and the TCRdb table lists in-frame clones only, not all of them. The data contain about 260,000 clones, about 90% of them singletons. The sample was peripheral blood. The receptors originated from a woman between 70 and 85 years old with COVID-19, enrolled during active disease. CDR3s include the opening cysteine and the closing phenylalanine or tryptophan. D genes are given only for firm matches. Part of the rows lack a size; the others show once, few, many or a class for expanded clones.

d_call	v_call	j_call	clone_size	cdr3_aa	cdr3_nt
NA	TRBV3-1/TRBV3-2	TRBJ1-5	few	CASSQGGVVNQPQHF	TGTGCCAGCAGCCAAGGCGGGGTGGTCAATCAGCCCCAGCATTTT
NA	TRBV28	TRBJ2-1	few	CASTPGNEQFF	TGTGCCAGCACCCCGGGCAATGAGCAGTTCTTC
NA	TRBV10-3	TRBJ2-1	NA	CAISAQGDEQFF	TGTGCCATCAGTGCACAGGGAGATGAGCAGTTCTTC
NA	TRBV28	TRBJ1-6	NA	CASFPSQGQVSPLHF	TGTGCCAGCTTCCCCTCTCAGGGGCAGGTTTCACCCCTCCACTTT
TRBD2	TRBV5-6	TRBJ2-5	NA	CASSTGLAGGETQYF	TGTGCCAGCAGCACGGGACTAGCGGGGGGAGAGACCCAGTACTTC
TRBD1	TRBV28	TRBJ2-1	NA	CASSKRGTGGFNEQFF	TGTGCCAGCAGCAAACGCGGGACAGGGGGTTTCAATGAGCAGTTCTTC
NA	TRBV19	TRBJ2-7	NA	CASSPGGLAGDEQYF	TGTGCCAGTAGCCCCGGGGGGCTAGCAGGCGACGAGCAGTACTTC
NA	TRBV19	TRBJ1-2	NA	CASSIATANYGYTF	TGTGCCAGTAGTATAGCCACAGCTAACTATGGCTACACCTTC
NA	TRBV1	TRBJ2-1	few	CTSSQVDRNEQFF	TGCACCAGCAGCCAAGTCGACAGAAATGAGCAGTTCTTC
NA	TRBV7-2	TRBJ2-5	NA	CASSFRAEETQYF	TGTGCCAGCAGCTTTAGAGCGGAAGAGACCCAGTACTTC
NA	TRBV7-3	TRBJ2-3	NA	CASSLSRTVNTQYF	TGTGCCAGCAGCCTCTCCCGGACTGTAAATACGCAGTATTTT
TRBD1	TRBV5-1	TRBJ1-2	NA	CASSLDRQGSVYGYTF	TGCGCCAGCAGTCTTGACCGACAGGGTAGCGTTTATGGCTACACCTTC
NA	TRBV15	TRBJ2-1	NA	CATSYRAALSSYNEQFF	TGTGCCACCAGCTATAGAGCTGCCCTTAGCTCCTACAATGAGCAGTTCTTC
NA	TRBV7-3	TRBJ1-1	NA	CASSLQGLGNTEAFF	TGTGCCAGCAGCTTACAGGGGCTGGGAAACACTGAAGCTTTCTTT
NA	TRBV19	TRBJ2-5	NA	CASSMGGQQETQYF	TGTGCCAGTAGTATGGGGGGACAGCAAGAGACCCAGTACTTC
TRBD2	TRBV7-3	TRBJ2-7	NA	CASSPRAGAGYEQYF	TGTGCCAGCAGCCCGAGAGCGGGAGCGGGTTACGAGCAGTACTTC
NA	TRBV7-9	TRBJ2-1	few	CASSSSNYVATYNEQFF	TGTGCCAGCAGCTCATCGAACTATGTGGCTACTTACAATGAGCAGTTCTTC
TRBD1	TRBV11-1	TRBJ2-5	NA	CASSAPGTGGYETQYF	TGTGCCAGCAGCGCGCCCGGGACAGGGGGTTACGAGACCCAGTACTTC
TRBD1	TRBV28	TRBJ1-4	NA	CASKDRGTLQLFF	TGTGCCAGCAAGGACAGGGGGACGCTTCAACTGTTTTTT
TRBD1	TRBV2	TRBJ2-5	NA	CASTGQGGETQYF	TGTGCCAGCACCGGACAGGGAGGCGAGACCCAGTACTTC
NA	TRBV5-6	TRBJ1-1	few	CASSFIGDRIAFF	TGTGCCAGCAGCTTTATTGGAGACCGTATCGCTTTCTTT
TRBD2	TRBV5-1	TRBJ2-7	NA	CASSSLPSGRWAYEQYF	TGCGCCAGCAGCTCCCTGCCTAGCGGGAGGTGGGCCTACGAGCAGTACTTC
TRBD1	TRBV7-3	TRBJ2-2	NA	CASSPFWTGDTGELFF	TGTGCCAGCAGCCCATTTTGGACAGGGGACACCGGGGAGCTGTTTTTT
TRBD2	TRBV3-1/TRBV3-2	TRBJ2-3	NA	CASSRKTSGRSTDTQYF	TGTGCCAGCAGCCGCAAGACTAGCGGGAGGTCCACAGATACGCAGTATTTT
NA	TRBV5-1	TRBJ1-2	NA	CASSLEAVYGYTF	TGCGCCAGCAGCCTGGAGGCGGTCTATGGCTACACCTTC
TRBD1	TRBV7-9	TRBJ1-1	NA	CASTGQAATEAFF	TGTGCCAGCACAGGACAGGCCGCCACTGAAGCTTTCTTT
TRBD1	TRBV30	TRBJ2-4	NA	CAWSAGGQSKNIQYF	TGTGCCTGGAGTGCAGGGGGACAGTCCAAAAACATTCAGTACTTC